This TCR beta chain was recorded in a study of T-cell memory formation after mild COVID-19. Study-level points and caveats: Some SARS-CoV-2-responding clones were already detected in memory before infection. Most CD4+ clones that shrank were in CM and EM, while CD8+ ones turned up in EMRA.

Barcoded TCR alpha and TCR beta cDNA libraries with UMIs came from 5'RACE using constant-segment primers. TCRdb re-derived calls from the 5' RACE reads in MiXCR, one entry per CDR3 protein. The repertoire holds approximately 250,000 distinct CDR3 sequences, with about 17% as singletons. In regard to this clonotype: Its antigen is currently unknown.

Trimming removed 4 bases from V and 5 bases from J; junction bases left unmatched: 7. CDR1 and CDR2 from the germline V gene are SGHRS and YFSETQ. The CDR3 totals 15 residues. Sequencing input: PBMCs or a T cell subset sorted from them (not recorded which). The source of this sequence is a man in his late teens or twenties who had mild COVID-19 (a few samples of this study predate the infection). Cell type and time point are not known. This chain connects TRBV5-1 to TRBJ1-1; 11 nucleotides line up with TRBD1. The CDR3 bases are TGCGCCAGCAGCATAGGACAGGGGGCGGGAACTGAAGCTTTCTTT. Translation gives CASSIGQGAGTEAFF.